This TCR beta chain was documented in a study of regulatory T cells in long-lasting Graves disease. Time point meaning: persistent/refractory GD, antithyroid drugs over 5 years with positive TRAb. Making the TCR library involved RNA that had been extracted from PBMCs. CDR3-region Arm-PCR and iRepertoire HTBI primers produced the TCR beta libraries. Original data processing: Sample data revealed 60 to 80 TRBV and 14 TRBJ segments. Each CDR3 protein is one row after TCRdb ran MiXCR on the multiplex PCR reads. These V and J calls rely on TCRdb rather than the paper's analysis. Among 650,000 to 850,000 distinct CDR3 sequences, roughly 30% were seen once, and the ten largest hold roughly 46%. The V gene's germline CDR1 is SGHRS and CDR2 YFSETQ. This CDR3 contains 15 residues. V was pared by 1 base and J by 5 bases, with 14 bases between.

Specimen: peripheral blood mononuclear cells (PBMCs), collected when the disease was refractory, from a patient treated with antithyroid drugs. The V and J genes are TRBV5-1 and TRBJ2-3; the D call may be TRBD1 or TRBD2 (5 bases each). This receptor was obtained from a female donor with Graves disease. CDR3 coding DNA: TGCGCCAGCAGCTTGACACTGGGGGTAGGAGATACGCAGTATTTT. Protein product: CASSLTLGVGDTQYF.